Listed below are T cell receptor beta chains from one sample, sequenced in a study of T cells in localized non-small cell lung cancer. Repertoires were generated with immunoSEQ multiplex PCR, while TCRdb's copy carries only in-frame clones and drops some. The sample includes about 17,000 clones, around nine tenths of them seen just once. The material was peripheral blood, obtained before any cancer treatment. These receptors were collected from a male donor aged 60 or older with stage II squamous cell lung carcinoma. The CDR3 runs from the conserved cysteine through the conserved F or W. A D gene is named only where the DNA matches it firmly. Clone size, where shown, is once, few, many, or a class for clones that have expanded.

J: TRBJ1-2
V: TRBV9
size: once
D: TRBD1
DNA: TGTGCCAGCAGCGTTGGGACAGGAGCGATCTATGGCTACACCTTC
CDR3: CASSVGTGAIYGYTF

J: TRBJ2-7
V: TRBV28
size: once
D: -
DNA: TGTGCCAGCGGACTAAGGGAGCAGTACTTC
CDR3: CASGLREQYF

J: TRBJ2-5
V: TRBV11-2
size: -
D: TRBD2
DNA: TGTGCCAGCAGCTGGACTAGCGGGAGGCTGGGAGAGACCCAGTACTTC
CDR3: CASSWTSGRLGETQYF

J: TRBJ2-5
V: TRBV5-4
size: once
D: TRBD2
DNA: TGTGCCAGCAGCTTCCCGGGAGGTAGAGAGACCCAGTACTTC
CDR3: CASSFPGGRETQYF

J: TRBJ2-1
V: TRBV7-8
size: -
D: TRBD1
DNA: TGTGCCAGCAGCCCAGACAGGGCCAATGAGCAGTTCTTC
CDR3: CASSPDRANEQFF

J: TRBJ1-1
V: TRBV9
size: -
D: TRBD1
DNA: TGTGCCAGCAGCGTAGTAGGACAGGGGAACACTGAAGCTTTCTTT
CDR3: CASSVVGQGNTEAFF

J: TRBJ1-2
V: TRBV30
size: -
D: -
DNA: TGTGCCTGGAGTGTATCCGCAACCTCCTATGGCCACACCTTC
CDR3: CAWSVSATSYGHTF

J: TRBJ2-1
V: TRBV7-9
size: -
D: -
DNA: TGTGCCAGCACCCAAAGTAGGAGGGGGCCGCAGTTCTTC
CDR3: CASTQSRRGPQFF

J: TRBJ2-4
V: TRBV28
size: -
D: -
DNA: TGTGCCAGCAACCCCTCTAGGGGGGTAGGAGACATTCAGTACTTC
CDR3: CASNPSRGVGDIQYF

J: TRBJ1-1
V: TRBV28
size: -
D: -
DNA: TGTGCCAGCAGTTTTACCCGGACAGCCAGCTTCAACACTGAAGCTTTCTTT
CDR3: CASSFTRTASFNTEAFF

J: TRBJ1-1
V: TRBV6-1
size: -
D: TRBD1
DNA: TGTGCCAGCAGTCCTACTACAGGGGTGGTAGCTGAAGCTTTCTTT
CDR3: CASSPTTGVVAEAFF

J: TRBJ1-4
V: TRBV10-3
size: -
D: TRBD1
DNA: TGTGCCATCAGGCCGGGACAGGGGATGGGGGAAAAACTGTTTTTT
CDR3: CAIRPGQGMGEKLFF

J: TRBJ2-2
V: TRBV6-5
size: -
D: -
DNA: TGTGCCACCTCCGGTGTCCCCTTAGGGGAGCTGTTTTTT
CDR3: CATSGVPLGELFF

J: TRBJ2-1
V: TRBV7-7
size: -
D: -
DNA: TGTGCTAGCAGCTTAGCGATAGGGAATGAGCAGTTCTTC
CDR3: CASSLAIGNEQFF

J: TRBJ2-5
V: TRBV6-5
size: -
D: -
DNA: TGTGCCAGCAGTTACTCTGAGCTTTTGCAAGAGACCCAGTACTTC
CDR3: CASSYSELLQETQYF

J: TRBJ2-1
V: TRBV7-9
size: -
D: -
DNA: TGTGCCAGCAGCTTAGCCTTGCTCAATGAGCAGTTCTTC
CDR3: CASSLALLNEQFF

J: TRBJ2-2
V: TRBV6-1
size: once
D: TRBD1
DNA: TGTGCCAGCAGCTATGGGACAGAGCTTACCGGGGAGCTGTTTTTT
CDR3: CASSYGTELTGELFF

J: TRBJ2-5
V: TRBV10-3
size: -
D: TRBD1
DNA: TGTGCCATAGGGACAGGGCAGACCCAGTACTTC
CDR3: CAIGTGQTQYF

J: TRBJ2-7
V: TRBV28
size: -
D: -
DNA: TGTGCCAGCTTAGACTCATCCCTCTCCTACGAGCAGTACTTC
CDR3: CASLDSSLSYEQYF

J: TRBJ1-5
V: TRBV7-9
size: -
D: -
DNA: TGTGCCAGCAGCTTGGATCTCGGTCTGGACAATCAGCCCCAGCATTTT
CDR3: CASSLDLGLDNQPQHF

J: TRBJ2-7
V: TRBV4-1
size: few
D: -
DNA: TGCGCCAGCAGCCAAGTCGTTACCGGAACCTACGAGCAGTACTTC
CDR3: CASSQVVTGTYEQYF

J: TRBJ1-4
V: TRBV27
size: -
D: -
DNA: TGTGCCAGCAGACCACAGGGTGGGAATGAAAAACTGTTTTTT
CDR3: CASRPQGGNEKLFF

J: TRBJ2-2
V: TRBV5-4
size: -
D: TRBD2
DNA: TGTGCCAGCAGCTTGGTCCCGGGACTAGCGGGGGCCAACACCGGGGAGCTGTTTTTT
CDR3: CASSLVPGLAGANTGELFF

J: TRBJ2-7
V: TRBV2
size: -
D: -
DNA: TGTGCCAGCAGTCGCCAGGGCGGGGAGCAGTACTTC
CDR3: CASSRQGGEQYF

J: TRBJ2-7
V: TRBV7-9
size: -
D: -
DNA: TGTGCCAGCAGCACCCTAGCCTACGAGCAGTACTTC
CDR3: CASSTLAYEQYF

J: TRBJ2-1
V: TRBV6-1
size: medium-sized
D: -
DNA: TGTGCCAGCAGTGAAAGTGAGGTACCCCCTGAGCAGTTCTTC
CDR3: CASSESEVPPEQFF

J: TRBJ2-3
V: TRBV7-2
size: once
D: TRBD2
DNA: TGTGCCAGCAGCCGGACTAGCGGCACAGATACGCAGTATTTT
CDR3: CASSRTSGTDTQYF

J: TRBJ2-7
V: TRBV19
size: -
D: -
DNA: TGTGCCAGTAGTATCGGATATCAAAGCTCCTACGAGCAGTACTTC
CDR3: CASSIGYQSSYEQYF

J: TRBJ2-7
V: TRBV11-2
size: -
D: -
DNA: TGTGCCAGCAGCATGCCGCTACTCGAGCAGTACTTC
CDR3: CASSMPLLEQYF

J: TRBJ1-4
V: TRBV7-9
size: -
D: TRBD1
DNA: TGTGCCAGCAGCTTACCGACGGGACAGGGGTTTCCCTTT
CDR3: CASSLPTGQGFPF

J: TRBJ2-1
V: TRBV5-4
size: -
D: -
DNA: TGTGCCAGCAGCCTGGGACGGAACAATGAGCAGTTCTTC
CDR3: CASSLGRNNEQFF

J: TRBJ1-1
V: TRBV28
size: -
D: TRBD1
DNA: TGTGCCACCTTACCCCCGCCGGGACAGGGGAGAACTGAAGCTTTCTTT
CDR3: CATLPPPGQGRTEAFF

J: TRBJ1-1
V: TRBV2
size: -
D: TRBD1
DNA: TGTGCCAGCGGGGGGACAGGGCACACTGAAGCTTTCTTT
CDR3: CASGGTGHTEAFF

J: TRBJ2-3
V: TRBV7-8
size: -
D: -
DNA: TGTGCCAGCAGCTTAGCTCTCAGTAGCGGCACAGATACGCAGTATTTT
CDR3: CASSLALSSGTDTQYF

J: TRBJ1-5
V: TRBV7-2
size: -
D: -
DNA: TGTGCCAGCAGCTTAGCAATGGGGGGTCAGCCCCAGCATTTT
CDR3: CASSLAMGGQPQHF

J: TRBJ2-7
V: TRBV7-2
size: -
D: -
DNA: TGTGCCAGCAGCTTAGCGGGCGCTCCTGGGGAGCAGTACTTC
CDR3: CASSLAGAPGEQYF

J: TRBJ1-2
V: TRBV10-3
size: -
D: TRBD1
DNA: TGTGCCATCAGCCTCAAGGGACAGTCCTTCTATGGCTACACCTTC
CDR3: CAISLKGQSFYGYTF

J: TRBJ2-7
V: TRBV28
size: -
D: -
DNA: TGTGCCAGCAGTTTAGGACGGGATTACTACGAGCAGTACTTC
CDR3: CASSLGRDYYEQYF

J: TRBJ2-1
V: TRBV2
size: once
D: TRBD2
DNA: TGTGCCATCGGGACTAGCTACAATGAGCAGTTCTTC
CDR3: CAIGTSYNEQFF

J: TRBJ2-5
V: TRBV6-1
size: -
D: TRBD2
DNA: TGTGCCAGCAGTCTAGCGGAGAAAGAGACCCAGTACTTC
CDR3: CASSLAEKETQYF

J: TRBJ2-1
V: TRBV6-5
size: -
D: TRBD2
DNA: TGTGCCAGCAGTTACTCCAAGCGGGGCACCTACAATGAGCAGTTCTTC
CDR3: CASSYSKRGTYNEQFF

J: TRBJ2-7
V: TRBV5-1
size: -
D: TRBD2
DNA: TGCGCCAGCAGCCCGGGGGGGGCCCCTCAAACCTACGAGCAGTACTTC
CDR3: CASSPGGAPQTYEQYF

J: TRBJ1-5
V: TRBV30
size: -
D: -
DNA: TGTGCCTGGAGTGTAGGGGTGGATAGCAATCAGCCCCAGCATTTT
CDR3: CAWSVGVDSNQPQHF

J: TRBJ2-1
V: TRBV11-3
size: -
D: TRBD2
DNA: TGTGCCAGCAGCTTAGGACTAGCGGGCGTTACCCTCATCCCCAATGAGCAGTTCTTC
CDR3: CASSLGLAGVTLIPNEQFF

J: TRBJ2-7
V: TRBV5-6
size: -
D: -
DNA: TGTGCCAGCAGCCCGAGGCCAGGCTTCTCCTACGAGCAGTACTTC
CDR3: CASSPRPGFSYEQYF

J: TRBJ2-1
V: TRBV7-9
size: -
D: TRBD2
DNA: TGTGCCAGCAGCTTAGTAGCGGGAGAACCCTACAATGAGCAGTTCTTC
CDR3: CASSLVAGEPYNEQFF

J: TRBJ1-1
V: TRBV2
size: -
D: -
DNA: TGTGCCAGCAGTAACCAGGAAAACCTAGAAGCTTTCTTT
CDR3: CASSNQENLEAFF

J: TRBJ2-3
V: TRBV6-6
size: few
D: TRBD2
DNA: TGTGCCAGCAGTCCGACCGGGACTAGCGGGACAGATACGCAGTATTTT
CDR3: CASSPTGTSGTDTQYF